This record concerns one T cell receptor beta chain sequence. The record originates from a study of blood T cell repertoires in COVID-19. Method: immunoSEQ multiplex PCR; TCRdb's copy keeps in-frame clones and lacks some. The table lists 60,000 or so clones, around 90% of them singletons. Material: peripheral blood. This sequence originates from a man in his 60s with active COVID-19.

CDR3 protein: CASSLDGTGEDGYTF. The CDR3 DNA reads as TGTGCCAGCAGCTTAGACGGGACAGGTGAAGATGGCTACACCTTC. The chain joins TRBV7-9 to TRBJ1-2, with 8 bases aligning to TRBD1. CDR1 is SEHNR and CDR2 is FQNEAQ in the germline V gene (reference sequence). The CDR3 extends over 15 amino acids. J lost 6 bases, V lost 1 base, and 7 bases had no gene match.